The source of this T cell receptor beta chain is a study of response to subunit inactivated influenza vaccine. General observations from the study: The authors suggested that every seasonal influenza vaccination recruits few new T cells.

One entry per CDR3 protein, called by TCRdb with MiXCR from the RT-PCR reads. The sample comprises about 160,000 distinct CDR3 sequences, approximately 11% of which are singletons, and 9.5% to 15% rests with the top ten. About this clonotype: The target antigen is unknown.

Germline loops: CDR1 SQVTM, CDR2 ANQGSEA. Unmatched junction bases numbered 4, after V lost 6 bases and J lost 1 base. The CDR3 loop spans 13 amino acids. The receptor was derived from a man in his fifties or sixties who received an inactivated influenza vaccine. The V call is TRBV29-1, the J call TRBJ2-5, with 8 bases that match TRBD2. Here the sequenced sample was non-naive T cells sorted from PBMCs, taken 40 to 50 days after vaccination. The DNA of the CDR3 is TGCAGCGTAGCGGGGGCTGGCCAAGAGACCCAGTACTTC. Protein product: CSVAGAGQETQYF.